This is a list of T cell receptor beta chains from one sample in a study of cytomegalovirus exposure and HLA in healthy donors. TCRdb's table, derived via immunoSEQ multiplex PCR, lists solely in-frame clones and lacks some. This sample has fewer than 85,000 clones, with approximately 90% found just once. The sample taken for sequencing was PBMCs. Source of these receptors: a woman under 30 in good health and CMV-seropositive. CDR3s include the opening cysteine and the closing phenylalanine or tryptophan. The order of the fields is clone size, J gene, V gene, D gene, CDR3 protein, CDR3 DNA. A D gene is named only where the DNA matches it firmly. Rows give clone size only sometimes, using once, few, many, or a class for an expanded clone.

clone_size: -
j_call: TRBJ2-2
v_call: TRBV10-3
d_call: -
cdr3_aa: CAISDPRGFQNTGELFF
cdr3_nt: TGTGCCATCAGTGACCCCAGGGGCTTTCAGAACACCGGGGAGCTGTTTTTT

clone_size: -
j_call: TRBJ2-5
v_call: TRBV29-1
d_call: -
cdr3_aa: CSVANVTQYF
cdr3_nt: TGCAGCGTCGCTAATGTGACCCAGTACTTC

clone_size: once
j_call: TRBJ2-2
v_call: TRBV28
d_call: -
cdr3_aa: CASTPSGVPNTGELFF
cdr3_nt: TGTGCCAGCACCCCGTCAGGGGTGCCGAACACCGGGGAGCTGTTTTTT

clone_size: -
j_call: TRBJ1-4
v_call: TRBV5-1
d_call: TRBD1
cdr3_aa: CASSGDRGANEKLFF
cdr3_nt: TGCGCCAGCAGCGGTGACAGGGGAGCTAATGAAAAACTGTTTTTT

clone_size: -
j_call: TRBJ2-3
v_call: TRBV19
d_call: TRBD2
cdr3_aa: CASQHRTSGDTQYF
cdr3_nt: TGTGCCAGTCAACATCGGACTAGCGGGGATACGCAGTATTTT

clone_size: -
j_call: TRBJ1-6
v_call: TRBV6-5
d_call: TRBD1
cdr3_aa: CASTLTGAGNSPLHF
cdr3_nt: TGTGCCAGCACCTTAACAGGGGCAGGGAATTCACCCCTCCACTTT

clone_size: -
j_call: TRBJ2-7
v_call: TRBV7-2
d_call: -
cdr3_aa: CASSPRGMSYEQYF
cdr3_nt: TGTGCCAGCAGCCCTCGGGGAATGAGCTACGAGCAGTACTTC

clone_size: -
j_call: TRBJ1-2
v_call: TRBV19
d_call: TRBD1
cdr3_aa: CASRDRGNDGYTF
cdr3_nt: TGTGCCAGTAGAGACAGGGGAAACGATGGCTACACCTTC

clone_size: -
j_call: TRBJ2-6
v_call: TRBV28
d_call: -
cdr3_aa: CASSPKTGFSGANVLTF
cdr3_nt: TGTGCCAGCAGTCCGAAGACAGGTTTCTCTGGGGCCAACGTCCTGACTTTC

clone_size: -
j_call: TRBJ2-2
v_call: TRBV4-1
d_call: TRBD2
cdr3_aa: CASSLATNTGELFF
cdr3_nt: TGCGCCAGCTCACTAGCGACGAACACCGGGGAGCTGTTTTTT

clone_size: -
j_call: TRBJ1-1
v_call: TRBV9
d_call: -
cdr3_aa: CASSREGGVDTEAFF
cdr3_nt: TGTGCCAGCAGCCGGGAAGGGGGGGTGGACACTGAAGCTTTCTTT

clone_size: -
j_call: TRBJ2-7
v_call: TRBV6-6
d_call: TRBD1
cdr3_aa: CASSSFRQGREQYF
cdr3_nt: TGTGCCAGCAGTTCCTTTCGACAGGGCCGAGAGCAGTACTTC

clone_size: once
j_call: TRBJ1-3
v_call: TRBV9
d_call: -
cdr3_aa: CASSVAGESSGNTIYF
cdr3_nt: TGTGCCAGCAGCGTAGCAGGGGAAAGCTCTGGAAACACCATATATTTT

clone_size: -
j_call: TRBJ2-5
v_call: TRBV4-2
d_call: -
cdr3_aa: CASSQERRVGNAETQYF
cdr3_nt: TGTGCCAGCAGCCAAGAGAGGCGGGTCGGGAATGCGGAGACCCAGTACTTC

clone_size: few
j_call: TRBJ1-6
v_call: TRBV4-1
d_call: TRBD1
cdr3_aa: CASSQEATGDSPLHF
cdr3_nt: TGCGCCAGCAGCCAAGAAGCGACAGGGGATTCACCCCTCCACTTT